This record covers a single TCR beta chain. What it binds is unknown. V lost 2 bases to trimming and J lost 7 bases, with 3 bases between them. There are 11 residues in the CDR3. From germline, CDR1 is SNHLY and CDR2 FYNNEI. The CD8+ and CD4+ T cells were isolated magnetically using a negative isolation approach, whereas the TEMRA cells were enriched by FACS. The record originates from a study of CD8 T cells in Susac syndrome. Study summary: Sequenced Susac syndrome patients included roughly six with active disease and roughly 8 who were in remission.

Study-level results: Clonal expansion was missing from Susac syndrome CD4+ T cell repertoires.

An amount of RNA that ranged from roughly 0.45 to 1 ug was reverse transcribed with random hexamers. An immunoSEQ multiplex PCR generated amplified TCR beta CDR3 products spanning 54 Vbeta and 13 Jbeta. TCRdb re-derived calls from the immunoSEQ multiplex PCR reads in MiXCR, one entry per CDR3 protein. The data contain some 150,000 distinct CDR3 sequences, 95% of them singletons. The sequence was obtained from a human donor with Susac syndrome. Sequenced material: CD4+ T cells from PBMCs. The chain is built from TRBV2 and TRBJ2-1; D unresolved. This chain's CDR3 is CASSEWNEQFF. Written as DNA, the CDR3 is TGTGCCAGCAGTGAATGGAATGAGCAGTTCTTC.